This paragraph reports one T cell receptor beta chain. This CDR3 region has 15 residues. Germline assignment: CDR1 KGHDR and CDR2 SFDVKD. V shed 4 bases, J shed 9 bases, and the junction held 6 bases outside the gene matches. Using immunoSEQ multiplex PCR, the repertoire was profiled, and TCRdb retains in-frame clones only, with some absent. The sample has roughly 300,000 clones; 75% to 95% are singletons. This sample was taken from a study of blood T cell repertoires in COVID-19. The material sequenced was peripheral blood. The rearrangement links TRBV24-1 to TRBJ2-1; 12 nucleotides match TRBD1. This TCR derives from a woman in her twenties or thirties with COVID-19, enrolled during active disease. The CDR3 DNA reads as TGTGCCACCAGTGACCCCGGGACAGGGGGCTTTGAGCAGTTCTTC. Encoded protein: CATSDPGTGGFEQFF.